Following are 19 T cell receptor beta chains from one sample sequenced in a study of shared clonotypes between healthy human individuals. TCRdb's copy holds only in-frame clones and misses some; the assay was immunoSEQ multiplex PCR. The sample yields some 2.3 million clones, more than 80% seen once. Source material: naive CD4+ T cells from PBMCs. Sample subset: CD45RA+ positively selected. The receptor set was obtained from a man aged 18 to 30 in good health. Some clones in this sample may be carry-over from other donors' samples.

The rearrangement uses TRBV7-3 and TRBJ2-7; TRBD1 aligns across 9 bases. Germline assignment: CDR1 SGHTA and CDR2 FQGTGA. Trimming took 5 bases from V and 5 from J; bases not matched to a gene: 7. The CDR3 runs to 14 residues. Here the CDR3 DNA reads TGTGCCAGCAGCCCCGGGACAGGGAGGCACGAGCAGTACTTC. Translating gives CASSPGTGRHEQYF.

The chain links TRBV19 to TRBJ2-7, with 7 bases lining up with TRBD2. The germline CDR1 and CDR2 sequences are LNHDA and SQIVND (reference sequence). The V segment lost 3 bases and the J segment 4 bases; nucleotides outside the gene matches: 9. The length of the CDR3 is 15 residues. The CDR3 DNA sequence: TGTGCCAGTAGTATCGCGGGAGCCCCCCTGTACGAGCAGTACTTC. It specifies CASSIAGAPLYEQYF.

V is TRBV5-1 and J is TRBJ2-7; 9 nucleotides align to TRBD1. This CDR3 has 15 amino acids. The germline CDR1 and CDR2 sequences are SGHRS and YFSETQ. J gave up 7 bases and V 0 bases, and 8 bases lay outside the gene matches. This chain's CDR3 is CASSLADRGWREQYF. CDR3 nucleotide sequence: TGCGCCAGCAGCTTGGCCGACAGGGGGTGGCGGGAGCAGTACTTC.

The gene calls are TRBV11-2 and TRBJ1-2; the match to TRBD1 covers 9 bases. Germline values: CDR1 SGHAT, CDR2 FQNNGV. V was clipped by 5 bases and J by 7 bases; unmatched bases: 8. The CDR3 loop spans 14 amino acids. The CDR3 region has the DNA TGTGCCAGCAGCAGCCCGGGACAGGGCGGTGGCTACACCTTC. Protein: CASSSPGQGGGYTF.

The chain uses TRBV5-1 and TRBJ2-7; either TRBD1 or TRBD2 may supply D (6 bases each). This CDR3 contains 15 residues. Germline CDR1 and CDR2: SGHRS and YFSETQ. V was cut by 4 bases and J by 5 bases, with 19 bases left in between. The CDR3 coding sequence is TGCGCCAGCAGCACGGAGGGACAAACAGGGAACGAGCAGTACTTC. Translating it yields CASSTEGQTGNEQYF.

The chain is built from TRBV2 and TRBJ1-1; 9 positions agree with TRBD1. V dropped 6 bases and J dropped 3; count of bases not matched to a gene: 8. This CDR3 is 15 amino acids long. Germline lookup yields CDR1 SNHLY and CDR2 FYNNEI. CDR3 sequence (DNA): TGTGCCAGCAGAGGGAACCGGGACAGGGACACTGAAGCTTTCTTT. Protein: CASRGNRDRDTEAFF.

V gene TRBV5-6 combines with J gene TRBJ2-1, with 8 bases that match TRBD1. The CDR3 is 16 amino acids. Germline-derived CDR1 and CDR2 are SGHDT and YYEEEE. The V and J ends lost 4 bases and 4 bases, in that order; junction bases with no gene match: 10. The CDR3 is CASSKTQGEVYNEQFF. In DNA, the CDR3 is TGTGCCAGCAGCAAGACACAGGGGGAGGTATACAATGAGCAGTTCTTC.

V usage is TRBV6-6 and J usage is TRBJ2-7, with 7 bases that match TRBD1. CDR3 size: 15 residues. The trim removed 4 bases at V and 1 base at J, leaving 7 bases unmatched. Germline V gene sequence: CDR1 MNHNY, CDR2 SVGAGI (reference sequence). CDR3: CASSFPRTGSYEQYF. The DNA of the CDR3 is TGTGCCAGCAGTTTTCCCCGGACAGGTTCCTACGAGCAGTACTTC.

V usage is TRBV14 and J usage is TRBJ2-1, with TRBD2 identical over 8 bases. V lost 4 bases to trimming and J lost 6 bases; unmatched junction nucleotides: 8. Per germline, CDR1 SGHDN and CDR2 FVKESK. CDR3 length equals 15 residues. The CDR3 bases are TGTGCCAGCAGCCCGATAGGGCTAGCGGGCAATGAGCAGTTCTTC. Its translation: CASSPIGLAGNEQFF.

CDR3 protein: CASSPVRERWNEQFF. CDR3 in DNA: TGTGCCAGCTCACCAGTCCGGGAGCGCTGGAATGAGCAGTTCTTC. V usage is TRBV18 and J usage is TRBJ2-1; TRBD2 is a possible D gene (6 bases). In germline, CDR1 is KGHSH, CDR2 LQKENI. The CDR3 is made up of 15 amino acids. V shed 2 bases and J shed 7 bases, with 15 bases lying between them.

In regard to this clone: The same CDR3 is also encoded by other DNA sequences in this sample. This chain joins TRBV2 and TRBJ2-5, with 9 bases aligning to TRBD1. CDR3 length: 14 amino acids. Looked up from germline, CDR1 is SNHLY and CDR2 is FYNNEI. With V trimmed by 6 bases and J by 5 bases, 7 bases remained unmatched. The CDR3 loop reads CASRPTGGRETQYF. The CDR3 DNA follows: TGTGCCAGCAGACCCACAGGGGGCCGGGAGACCCAGTACTTC.

This clone turned up a few times. The chain combines TRBV7-9 with TRBJ1-4; 7 positions agree with TRBD1. CDR1 is SEHNR, CDR2 FQNEAQ, per germline (reference sequence). CDR3 length equals 15 residues. The trim removed 3 bases at V and 8 bases at J, leaving 9 bases unmatched. The CDR3 loop is CASSLSQGPWEKLFF. CDR3 coding DNA: TGTGCCAGCAGCTTGTCACAGGGGCCATGGGAAAAACTGTTTTTT.

The count of this clone is one. The chain links TRBV30 to TRBJ2-3; D may correspond to TRBD1 or TRBD2 (6 bases each). Germline assignment: CDR1 GTSNPN and CDR2 SVGIG (reference sequence). The CDR3 runs to 15 residues. V dropped 4 bases and J dropped 2 bases, with 16 bases sitting between them. CDR3 sequence: CAWTNGGSFTDTQYF. CDR3 in DNA: TGTGCCTGGACCAACGGGGGCAGTTTCACAGATACGCAGTATTTT.

The gene calls are TRBV7-8 and TRBJ2-5; 9 bases match TRBD1. The J call is uncertain, as TRBJ2-7 better fits the DNA end. This CDR3 is 14 amino acids long. Germline values: CDR1 SGHVS, CDR2 FQNEAQ. The DNA for the CDR3 is TGTGCCAGCAGCCACCGGGACAGGGCTCCCGAGCAGTACTTC. It is translated as CASSHRDRAPEQYF.

V usage is TRBV7-2 and J usage is TRBJ2-2; 7 bases are a match to TRBD1. Losses at the gene ends were 5 bases for V and 5 bases for J; bases not matched to a gene: 8. The germline gives CDR1 SGHTA, CDR2 FQGNSA. The CDR3 sequence is 15 residues long. The CDR3 coding sequence is TGTGCCAGCAGCCGCAGACAGGGAGTAACCGGGGAGCTGTTTTTT. Amino acid sequence: CASSRRQGVTGELFF.

This chain connects TRBV28 to TRBJ1-5; no firm D call. From germline, CDR1 is MDHEN and CDR2 SYDVKM. The CDR3 is made up of 12 amino acids. The germline V and J ends were trimmed by 7 bases and 1 base, with 5 bases remaining between them. The CDR3 nucleotides are TGTGCCAGCAAAGCGAGCAATCAGCCCCAGCATTTT. Its translation is CASKASNQPQHF.

The chain has TRBV10-3 and TRBJ2-3; perhaps TRBD2 as D (5 bases). CDR3 size: 14 residues. V was cut by 4 bases and J by 9 bases, with 17 bases left in between. Germline V CDR1 and CDR2: ENHRY, SYGVKD. For the CDR3, the DNA is TGTGCCATCAGTGCGCAACTACAGCGGATAACGCAGTATTTT. This codes for CAISAQLQRITQYF.

Turning to this clone: The sample carries other DNA sequences with the same CDR3. This chain links TRBV5-1 with TRBJ1-4; 9 nucleotides align to TRBD1. V was clipped by 4 bases and J by 8 bases; unmatched bases: 6. Germline V CDR1 and CDR2: SGHRS, YFSETQ. The CDR3 consists of 14 residues. CDR3 sequence reads: CASSQGQGGEKLFF. The CDR3 nucleotides read TGCGCCAGCAGCCAGGGACAGGGAGGGGAAAAACTGTTTTTT.

The rearrangement joins TRBV7-9 to TRBJ2-7; 8 nucleotides line up with TRBD1. Germline CDR1 is SEHNR and CDR2 is FQNEAQ (reference sequence). The CDR3 is 14 amino acids. The J segment lost 3 bases and the V segment lost 5 bases, leaving 6 bases of the junction unmatched. For the CDR3, the DNA is TGTGCCAGCAGCCACCGGGACAGGCTCTACGAGCAGTACTTC. Protein product: CASSHRDRLYEQYF. Filled out from reference TRBV7-9 and TRBJ2-7, the complete variable domain reads DTGVSQNPRHKITKRGQNVTFRCDPISEHNRLYWYRQTLGQGPEFLTYFQNEAQLEKSRLLSDRFSAERPKGSFSTLEIQRTEQGDSAMYLCASSHRDRLYEQYFGPGTRLTVT.